This is a list of T cell receptor beta chains from one sample in a study of shared clonotypes between healthy human individuals. The method was immunoSEQ multiplex PCR; TCRdb's version includes in-frame clones alone and lacks a portion of them. The table shows 2 million to 2.5 million clones, with under 97% occurring only once. The sequenced sample was naive CD4+ T cells sorted from blood. These receptors were obtained from a man between 18 and 29 years old in good health. Each CDR3 is given with its conserved first and last residue. D genes are given only for firm matches. Where a row states a size, it is once, few, many or the class of an expanded clone; other rows omit it.

CDR3: CASSLGSTDTQYF; DNA: TGCGCCAGCAGCTTAGGGAGTACAGATACGCAGTATTTT; D: -; V: TRBV5-1; J: TRBJ2-3; size: -
CDR3: CASSLALWETSKRSYF; DNA: TGTGCCAGCAGCTTAGCCCTTTGGGAGACTAGCAAAAGATCATACTTC; D: TRBD2; V: TRBV7-2; J: TRBJ2-5; size: -
CDR3: CASSGQGFENTIYF; DNA: TGCGCCAGCAGCGGGCAGGGTTTTGAAAACACCATATATTTT; D: -; V: TRBV5-1; J: TRBJ1-3; size: -
CDR3: CASREGQNSNQPQHF; DNA: TGCGCCAGTAGGGAGGGACAGAATAGCAATCAGCCCCAGCATTTT; D: TRBD1; V: TRBV10-1; J: TRBJ1-5; size: -
CDR3: CAWSGGQGARRYF; DNA: TGTGCCTGGAGTGGGGGACAGGGGGCGAGACGGTACTTC; D: TRBD1; V: TRBV30; J: TRBJ2-7; size: -
CDR3: CASSLGGQGNQPQHF; DNA: TGTGCCAGCAGCTTAGGAGGGCAGGGTAATCAGCCCCAGCATTTT; D: -; V: TRBV7-2; J: TRBJ1-5; size: once
CDR3: CAISESSAGKSGANVLTF; DNA: TGTGCCATCAGTGAGTCGTCCGCCGGGAAGAGTGGGGCCAACGTCCTGACTTTC; D: -; V: TRBV10-3; J: TRBJ2-6; size: -
CDR3: CASSLDVYEQYF; DNA: TGCGCCAGCAGCTTGGACGTTTACGAGCAGTACTTC; D: -; V: TRBV5-1; J: TRBJ2-7; size: -
CDR3: CASSEMGSPGGTEAFF; DNA: TGTGCCAGCAGTGAGATGGGGTCCCCCGGGGGCACTGAAGCTTTCTTT; D: -; V: TRBV6-1; J: TRBJ1-1; size: -
CDR3: CASSPRETGYNEQFF; DNA: TGTGCCAGCAGCCCTCGGGAGACTGGCTACAATGAGCAGTTCTTC; D: -; V: TRBV4-2; J: TRBJ2-1; size: -
CDR3: CASAGGGKNTEAFF; DNA: TGTGCCAGCGCGGGTGGGGGGAAGAACACTGAAGCTTTCTTT; D: -; V: TRBV2; J: TRBJ1-1; size: -
CDR3: CATLLKSTDTQYF; DNA: TGTGCCACCCTCCTCAAGAGCACAGATACGCAGTATTTT; D: -; V: TRBV6-1; J: TRBJ2-3; size: -
CDR3: CASSLAQPGELFF; DNA: TGTGCCAGCAGCTTAGCCCAGCCCGGGGAGCTGTTTTTT; D: -; V: TRBV11-2; J: TRBJ2-2; size: -
CDR3: CASSRTDVTGELFF; DNA: TGTGCCAGCAGTAGGACAGATGTGACCGGGGAGCTGTTTTTT; D: -; V: TRBV6-1; J: TRBJ2-2; size: -
CDR3: CASSLDRRF; DNA: TGTGCCAGCAGCTTAGATCGGCGGTTC; D: -; V: TRBV11-2; J: TRBJ2-7; size: -
CDR3: CASTQVAGYTGELFF; DNA: TGTGCCAGCACCCAGGTCGCGGGGTACACCGGGGAGCTGTTTTTT; D: -; V: TRBV7-2; J: TRBJ2-2; size: once
CDR3: CASSPGFGRTEAFF; DNA: TGTGCCAGCTCACCAGGATTCGGCAGGACTGAAGCTTTCTTT; D: -; V: TRBV18; J: TRBJ1-1; size: -
CDR3: CASSIQISPEQYF; DNA: TGTGCCAGTAGTATCCAAATCTCCCCCGAGCAGTACTTC; D: -; V: TRBV19; J: TRBJ2-7; size: -
CDR3: CASSLGQGRAANEKLFF; DNA: TGCGCCAGCAGTCTGGGACAGGGGAGAGCGGCTAATGAAAAACTGTTTTTT; D: TRBD1; V: TRBV5-1; J: TRBJ1-4; size: once
CDR3: CAWSTDSDNEQFF; DNA: TGTGCCTGGAGTACGGACAGCGACAATGAGCAGTTCTTC; D: -; V: TRBV30; J: TRBJ2-1; size: -
CDR3: CASSSRGVYGYTF; DNA: TGTGCCAGCAGTTCCAGGGGTGTCTATGGCTACACCTTC; D: -; V: TRBV28; J: TRBJ1-2; size: -
CDR3: CASSLVTKDRGRDGYTF; DNA: TGTGCCAGCAGCTTAGTGACGAAAGACAGGGGTAGGGATGGCTACACCTTC; D: TRBD1; V: TRBV7-9; J: TRBJ1-2; size: -
CDR3: CAWMFQTGRFNEQFF; DNA: TGTGCCTGGATGTTCCAGACAGGGAGATTCAATGAGCAGTTCTTC; D: TRBD1; V: TRBV30; J: TRBJ2-1; size: -
CDR3: CASSRLAVTDTQYF; DNA: TGTGCCAGCAGCCGTCTAGCGGTCACAGATACGCAGTATTTT; D: TRBD2; V: TRBV7-8; J: TRBJ2-3; size: once
CDR3: CASSYYQGGYGYTF; DNA: TGTGCCAGCAGTTACTACCAGGGGGGCTATGGCTACACCTTC; D: TRBD1; V: TRBV11-2; J: TRBJ1-2; size: -
CDR3: CASSLFGQQETQYF; DNA: TGCGCCAGCAGCTTGTTTGGGCAACAAGAGACCCAGTACTTC; D: -; V: TRBV5-1; J: TRBJ2-5; size: -
CDR3: CASSFMRGSTDTQYF; DNA: TGTGCCAGCAGTTTTATGCGGGGGAGCACAGATACGCAGTATTTT; D: TRBD2; V: TRBV28; J: TRBJ2-3; size: -
CDR3: CAISEPPNEKLFF; DNA: TGTGCCATCAGTGAGCCACCGAATGAAAAACTGTTTTTT; D: -; V: TRBV10-3; J: TRBJ1-4; size: once
CDR3: CASSSMDRGYEQYF; DNA: TGTGCCAGCAGCTCCATGGACAGGGGTTACGAGCAGTACTTC; D: TRBD1; V: TRBV7-9; J: TRBJ2-7; size: -
CDR3: CASSQEAGGAYEQYF; DNA: TGCGCCAGCAGCCAAGAGGCAGGGGGGGCCTACGAGCAGTACTTC; D: -; V: TRBV4-3; J: TRBJ2-7; size: -
CDR3: CASRGQGESPLHF; DNA: TGTGCCAGCAGGGGGCAGGGGGAGTCACCCCTCCACTTT; D: TRBD1; V: TRBV25-1; J: TRBJ1-6; size: -
CDR3: CASQNRGEAFF; DNA: TGTGCCAGCCAGAACAGGGGGGAAGCTTTCTTT; D: TRBD1; V: TRBV28; J: TRBJ1-1; size: -
CDR3: CASTYSAGQGSHTGELFF; DNA: TGTGCCAGCACCTACTCCGCCGGGCAGGGGTCACACACCGGGGAGCTGTTTTTT; D: -; V: TRBV28; J: TRBJ2-2; size: -
CDR3: CASSFGGSSEKLFF; DNA: TGCGCCAGCAGCTTCGGAGGGAGTAGCGAAAAACTGTTTTTT; D: -; V: TRBV5-1; J: TRBJ1-4; size: -
CDR3: CASSLSTGLRNEQFF; DNA: TGCGCCAGCAGCTTGTCGACAGGGCTCAGGAATGAGCAGTTCTTC; D: TRBD1; V: TRBV5-1; J: TRBJ2-1; size: once
CDR3: CASSQRVRPDEQYF; DNA: TGTGCCAGCAGCCAGAGAGTTCGTCCAGACGAGCAGTACTTC; D: -; V: TRBV7-2; J: TRBJ2-7; size: -
CDR3: CATGVQGVNSNQPQHF; DNA: TGTGCCACAGGGGTACAGGGCGTAAATTCCAATCAGCCCCAGCATTTT; D: -; V: TRBV28; J: TRBJ1-5; size: -
CDR3: CASSEAGTSSYEQYF; DNA: TGTGCCAGCAGTGAAGCGGGGACGAGCTCCTACGAGCAGTACTTC; D: -; V: TRBV6-1; J: TRBJ2-7; size: once
CDR3: CASSPSQGSTEAFF; DNA: TGTGCCAGCAGCCCTTCACAGGGAAGTACTGAAGCTTTCTTT; D: -; V: TRBV7-6; J: TRBJ1-1; size: -
CDR3: CASSPPGSNGEGYTF; DNA: TGCGCCAGCAGCCCCCCCGGGAGCAACGGTGAGGGCTACACCTTC; D: -; V: TRBV5-1; J: TRBJ1-2; size: -
CDR3: CASSYLGLGSDIQYF; DNA: TGTGCCAGCAGTTACCTCGGACTAGGTTCGGACATTCAGTACTTC; D: TRBD2; V: TRBV6-5; J: TRBJ2-4; size: -
CDR3: CASSPRRSSYNEQFF; DNA: TGTGCCAGCAGCCCCCGGCGTAGCTCCTACAATGAGCAGTTCTTC; D: -; V: TRBV13; J: TRBJ2-1; size: -
CDR3: CASSSSDRENSEAFF; DNA: TGTGCCAGCAGTAGCTCGGACAGGGAAAACTCTGAAGCTTTCTTT; D: TRBD1; V: TRBV6-6; J: TRBJ1-1; size: once
CDR3: CASSLGGRGQETQYF; DNA: TGTGCCAGCAGTCTCGGGGGGCGAGGGCAAGAGACCCAGTACTTC; D: -; V: TRBV25-1; J: TRBJ2-5; size: once
CDR3: CATSRGLGTQETQYF; DNA: TGTGCCACCAGCAGAGGGCTAGGAACACAAGAGACCCAGTACTTC; D: -; V: TRBV15; J: TRBJ2-5; size: -